These T cell receptor beta chains were read from a single sample in a study of blood T cell repertoires in COVID-19. Generated by immunoSEQ multiplex PCR, the TCRdb table keeps only in-frame clones and is missing some. The sample consists of some 97,000 clones, roughly nine tenths of them appearing once. The sample comprised peripheral blood. The receptors here all came from a man aged 55 to 70 with acute or convalescent COVID-19. CDR3s include the opening cysteine and the closing phenylalanine or tryptophan. The D gene is left open where the match is weak. A clone size is listed for some rows: how often the clone was seen (once, few, many), or a class if it is expanded.

J gene: TRBJ1-6
clone size: NA
V gene: TRBV2
D gene: TRBD1
CDR3 protein: CASSETGFDNSPLHF
CDR3 DNA: TGTGCCAGCAGTGAGACAGGGTTCGATAATTCACCCCTCCACTTT

J gene: TRBJ1-4
clone size: NA
V gene: TRBV5-1
D gene: NA
CDR3 protein: CASSLSRGGEKLFF
CDR3 DNA: TGCGCCAGCAGCTTATCAAGGGGAGGTGAAAAACTGTTTTTT

J gene: TRBJ1-1
clone size: NA
V gene: TRBV29-1
D gene: TRBD1
CDR3 protein: CSVGQGVSEAFF
CDR3 DNA: TGCAGCGTGGGACAGGGGGTGTCTGAAGCTTTCTTT

J gene: TRBJ2-4
clone size: NA
V gene: TRBV11-3
D gene: NA
CDR3 protein: CASSLDRYIQYF
CDR3 DNA: TGTGCCAGCAGCTTAGATCGGTACATTCAGTACTTC

J gene: TRBJ1-1
clone size: NA
V gene: TRBV29-1
D gene: NA
CDR3 protein: CSVDFQLNTEAFF
CDR3 DNA: TGCAGCGTTGATTTCCAGTTGAACACTGAAGCTTTCTTT

J gene: TRBJ1-4
clone size: NA
V gene: TRBV27
D gene: NA
CDR3 protein: CASSTLRQAGIEKLFF
CDR3 DNA: TGTGCCAGCAGTACCCTTCGACAGGCGGGTATCGAAAAACTGTTTTTT

J gene: TRBJ1-2
clone size: few
V gene: TRBV28
D gene: TRBD1
CDR3 protein: CATDPGTADGYTF
CDR3 DNA: TGTGCCACGGATCCGGGGACAGCTGATGGCTACACCTTC

J gene: TRBJ2-5
clone size: NA
V gene: TRBV3-1/TRBV3-2
D gene: TRBD2
CDR3 protein: CASSQEGVRGTSGYLETQYF
CDR3 DNA: TGTGCCAGCAGCCAAGAGGGCGTGAGGGGGACTAGCGGATATTTGGAGACCCAGTACTTC

J gene: TRBJ1-6
clone size: NA
V gene: TRBV27
D gene: NA
CDR3 protein: CASSFIGSPLHF
CDR3 DNA: TGTGCCAGCAGTTTTATTGGCTCACCCCTCCACTTT

J gene: TRBJ1-2
clone size: once
V gene: TRBV1
D gene: NA
CDR3 protein: CTSSQDRGTARTPDYGYTF
CDR3 DNA: TGCACCAGCAGCCAAGATCGGGGGACCGCGCGTACCCCCGACTATGGCTACACCTTC

J gene: TRBJ2-1
clone size: NA
V gene: TRBV7-3
D gene: NA
CDR3 protein: CASSSSPEVTYNEQFF
CDR3 DNA: TGTGCCAGCAGCTCTTCCCCTGAGGTCACCTACAATGAGCAGTTCTTC

J gene: TRBJ2-1
clone size: NA
V gene: TRBV5-1
D gene: NA
CDR3 protein: CASSLTAEHYNEQFF
CDR3 DNA: TGCGCCAGCAGCTTGACAGCCGAACACTACAATGAGCAGTTCTTC

J gene: TRBJ1-4
clone size: NA
V gene: TRBV7-9
D gene: TRBD1
CDR3 protein: CASSPTGGQLFF
CDR3 DNA: TGTGCCAGCAGCCCCACAGGGGGCCAACTGTTTTTT

J gene: TRBJ1-5
clone size: NA
V gene: TRBV3-1/TRBV3-2
D gene: NA
CDR3 protein: CASSQGFGGASNQPQHF
CDR3 DNA: TGTGCCAGCAGCCAAGGATTCGGGGGTGCAAGCAATCAGCCCCAGCATTTT

J gene: TRBJ2-3
clone size: NA
V gene: TRBV9
D gene: NA
CDR3 protein: CASSVGRARDTQYF
CDR3 DNA: TGTGCCAGCAGCGTAGGCAGGGCAAGAGATACGCAGTATTTT

J gene: TRBJ2-7
clone size: NA
V gene: TRBV4-1
D gene: NA
CDR3 protein: CASSFRHTSYEQYF
CDR3 DNA: TGCGCCAGCAGCTTCCGACACACATCTTACGAGCAGTACTTC

J gene: TRBJ1-2
clone size: once
V gene: TRBV10-3
D gene: TRBD1
CDR3 protein: CAISTGQGNYGYTF
CDR3 DNA: TGTGCCATCAGTACGGGACAGGGGAACTATGGCTACACCTTC

J gene: TRBJ1-4
clone size: NA
V gene: TRBV9
D gene: NA
CDR3 protein: CASSVGAGRSTNEKLFF
CDR3 DNA: TGTGCCAGCAGCGTAGGGGCAGGCAGGTCAACTAATGAAAAACTGTTTTTT

J gene: TRBJ1-4
clone size: NA
V gene: TRBV27
D gene: NA
CDR3 protein: CASSPRRGGNEKLFF
CDR3 DNA: TGTGCCAGCAGTCCCCGCCGTGGGGGGAATGAAAAACTGTTTTTT

J gene: TRBJ2-3
clone size: NA
V gene: TRBV15
D gene: TRBD2
CDR3 protein: CATQAGRGTDTQYF
CDR3 DNA: TGTGCCACTCAGGCGGGGAGGGGCACAGATACGCAGTATTTT

J gene: TRBJ1-1
clone size: once
V gene: TRBV5-4
D gene: NA
CDR3 protein: CASSRDKFEAFF
CDR3 DNA: TGTGCCAGCAGCCGGGACAAATTTGAAGCTTTCTTT

J gene: TRBJ1-1
clone size: few
V gene: TRBV18
D gene: TRBD1
CDR3 protein: CASSPAQGAGTEAFF
CDR3 DNA: TGTGCCAGCTCACCCGCACAGGGGGCAGGAACTGAAGCTTTCTTT

J gene: TRBJ2-3
clone size: NA
V gene: TRBV3-1/TRBV3-2
D gene: TRBD2
CDR3 protein: CASSQAGGAKDTQYF
CDR3 DNA: TGTGCCAGCAGCCAAGCGGGAGGCGCAAAAGATACGCAGTATTTT

J gene: TRBJ1-2
clone size: NA
V gene: TRBV3-1/TRBV3-2
D gene: NA
CDR3 protein: CASSPSGSVRYGYTF
CDR3 DNA: TGTGCCAGCAGCCCTTCGGGTTCAGTTCGGTATGGCTACACCTTC

J gene: TRBJ2-5
clone size: NA
V gene: TRBV18
D gene: NA
CDR3 protein: CASSPNRDETQYF
CDR3 DNA: TGTGCCAGCTCACCAAACAGGGATGAGACCCAGTACTTC

J gene: TRBJ1-2
clone size: NA
V gene: TRBV5-4
D gene: TRBD1
CDR3 protein: CASSFLGAWRDRGPNYGYTF
CDR3 DNA: TGTGCCAGCAGCTTCCTTGGGGCCTGGAGAGACAGGGGCCCTAACTATGGCTACACCTTC

J gene: TRBJ1-3
clone size: NA
V gene: TRBV13
D gene: NA
CDR3 protein: CASSLGGGNTIYF
CDR3 DNA: TGTGCCAGCAGCTTAGGTGGCGGAAACACCATATATTTT

J gene: TRBJ2-5
clone size: NA
V gene: TRBV19
D gene: NA
CDR3 protein: CASSIASRDMETQYF
CDR3 DNA: TGTGCCAGTAGTATCGCCTCCCGGGACATGGAGACCCAGTACTTC

J gene: TRBJ2-3
clone size: NA
V gene: TRBV5-1
D gene: TRBD2
CDR3 protein: CASSDRLAGASDTQYF
CDR3 DNA: TGCGCCAGCAGCGACCGACTAGCGGGAGCTTCAGATACGCAGTATTTT

J gene: TRBJ1-6
clone size: NA
V gene: TRBV4-1
D gene: TRBD1
CDR3 protein: CASSQTGANSPLHF
CDR3 DNA: TGCGCCAGCAGCCAGACAGGGGCCAATTCACCCCTCCACTTT

J gene: TRBJ1-1
clone size: once
V gene: TRBV18
D gene: NA
CDR3 protein: CASSPSGPGGAFF
CDR3 DNA: TGTGCCAGCTCACCAAGCGGACCGGGAGGAGCTTTCTTT

J gene: TRBJ1-1
clone size: NA
V gene: TRBV28
D gene: TRBD1
CDR3 protein: CASSGTGTAEAFF
CDR3 DNA: TGTGCCAGCAGTGGTACCGGGACAGCTGAAGCTTTCTTT

J gene: TRBJ1-6
clone size: NA
V gene: TRBV18
D gene: TRBD1
CDR3 protein: CASRARDRNNSPLHF
CDR3 DNA: TGTGCCAGCCGTGCCCGGGACAGGAATAATTCACCCCTCCACTTT

J gene: TRBJ1-4
clone size: NA
V gene: TRBV2
D gene: TRBD1
CDR3 protein: CASSRLTGGNEKLFF
CDR3 DNA: TGTGCCAGCAGCAGACTCACAGGGGGTAATGAAAAACTGTTTTTT